This TCR beta chain emerged from a study of blood T cells in healthy people across ages. Combining a sample-barcoded 5' primer with a J-beta primer mix, a second PCR ran for 7 to 11 cycles. TCRdb re-analysed the 5' RACE reads in MiXCR, keeping a single row per CDR3 protein. Among 1.2 million to 1.5 million distinct CDR3 sequences listed, 40% to 50% were seen once. The CDR3 covers 16 residues. Unmatched junction bases numbered 6, after V lost 3 bases and J lost 5 bases. From germline, CDR1 is LGHDT and CDR2 YNNKEL (reference sequence). This clonotype was seen just once. What it binds is unknown. Study conclusions and caveats: When set beside aged donors, long-lived donors presented more naive CD4+ cells and higher diversity.

The sample comprised blood. This TCR came from a woman under 30 in good health. The chain is built from TRBV3-1 and TRBJ2-2; 10 nucleotides line up with TRBD1. The CDR3: CASSHHPGQGTGELFF. The CDR3 nucleotides are TGTGCCAGCAGCCATCATCCGGGACAGGGGACCGGGGAGCTGTTTTTT.